This entry is about one T cell receptor (beta chain). What this receptor recognizes is not known. Each CD8+ T cell subset was flow-sorted in triplicate, and 300,000 cells per subset were placed directly into RLT lysis buffer. Peripheral blood mononuclear cells were isolated from buffy coats by standard density gradient centrifugation. Total RNA was extracted from sorted cells using an RNeasy Mini Kit. This sample is drawn from a study of CXCR3-negative and CXCR3-positive naive CD8 T cells (dated by TCRdb to about 2019). For the study in its entirety: In total, roughly 140 million TRB reads were obtained, which works out to roughly 1.5 +/- 0.3 million reads per library. The TRBV-TRBJ cluster analysis covered naive subsets from roughly 5 donors and memory cells from 3 donors. Diversity and physicochemical repertoire analyses were performed on 11 donors pooled from two independent experiments.

The research as a whole found: Surface CD5, linked to self-reactivity in mice, was comparable between naive subsets; TCR interaction strength was therefore also inferred from TRB CDR3 physicochemical properties. Because CXCR3 expression was partially decreased after cryopreservation, freshly isolated PBMCs were used for most assays. TRBV-TRBJ usage was similar between naive CXCR3-negative and CXCR3-positive cells from the same donor, while memory cells showed distinct patterns. Repertoire diversity was comparably high in both naive subsets but much lower in memory CD8+ T cells.

The CDR3 sequence holds 16 residues, the cysteine and phenylalanine included. No DNA sequence is on record. The germline V gene (reference sequence) supplies CDR1 DFQATT and CDR2 SNEGSKA. The listed sequencing device is NextSeq 550. The Human TCR Profiling Kit (MiLaboratory) was used to make UMI-labeled 5' RACE TRB cDNA libraries. The full amount of extracted RNA was used for cDNA synthesis, and the full amount of resulting cDNA was used for PCR amplification. Libraries were prepared in parallel with an identical number of PCR cycles. The original pipeline was this. About 52,000 +/- 9,100 unique UMI-labeled TRB cDNA molecules per library were extracted with MIGEC and MiXCR, with at least two reads per UMI required. On average, about 40,000 +/- 10,000 functional in-frame TRB CDR3 nucleotide clonotypes lacking stop codons were found per library. After downsampling to 5000 UMI-labeled TRB molecules per sample, diversity metrics such as normalized Shannon-Wiener and Chao1 were calculated in VDJtools. For the central five CDR3 residues, VDJtools calculated physicochemical properties weighted by clonotype size, namely interaction energy, strength, volume and Kidera factor 4. TCRdb reprocessed the sequencing reads and holds a single record per CDR3 protein sequence, with no DNA. TCRdb's processing, not the authors' own work, is the source of the V and J calls. The sample's table covers approximately 45,000 distinct CDR3 sequences. The leading ten clones occupy about 14% of the sample.

The sample comprised memory CD8+ T cells from blood. This specimen's cell subset or site label, interpreted: conventional CD8+ memory T cells (TMEM), sorted as controls. Here the chain combines TRBV20-1 and TRBJ2-7; the TCRdb D gene call, TRBD1, has no DNA to confirm it. This receptor was identified in a human donor in good health. Some clones in this sample may be carry-over from other donors' samples. The CDR3: CSALGWRSGSSYEQYF.